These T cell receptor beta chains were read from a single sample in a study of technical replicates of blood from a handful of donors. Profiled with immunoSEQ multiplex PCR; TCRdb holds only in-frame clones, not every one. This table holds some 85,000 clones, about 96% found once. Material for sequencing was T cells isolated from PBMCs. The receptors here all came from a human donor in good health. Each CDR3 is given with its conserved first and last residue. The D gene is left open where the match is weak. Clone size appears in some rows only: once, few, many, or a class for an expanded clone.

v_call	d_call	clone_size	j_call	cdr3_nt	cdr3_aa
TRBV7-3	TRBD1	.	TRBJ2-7	TGTGCCAGCAGCTTAAGGGGAGGACAGGGCTACGAGCAGTACTTC	CASSLRGGQGYEQYF
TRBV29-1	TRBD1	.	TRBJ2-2	TGCAGCGTTGAGTCAGGGGGCGTTGGAACCGGGGAGCTGTTTTTT	CSVESGGVGTGELFF
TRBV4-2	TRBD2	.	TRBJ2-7	TGTGCCAGCAGCCAAGAATTGGGGGGGAGCTCCTACGAGCAGTACTTC	CASSQELGGSSYEQYF
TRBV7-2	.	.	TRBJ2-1	TGTGCCAGCAGCTTAATGCTGGTCAGTAATGAGCAGTTCTTC	CASSLMLVSNEQFF
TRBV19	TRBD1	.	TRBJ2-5	TGTGCCAGTAGTAGACCGGGACAGGGTGTTGAGACCCAGTACTTC	CASSRPGQGVETQYF
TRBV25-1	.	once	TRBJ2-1	TGTGCCAGTACTCAGGGGTACTACAATGAGCAGTTCTTC	CASTQGYYNEQFF
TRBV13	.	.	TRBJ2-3	TGTGCCAGCAGCCTCGAGACGGGGGGCACAGATACGCAGTATTTT	CASSLETGGTDTQYF
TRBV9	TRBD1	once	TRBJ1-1	TGTGCCAGCAGCGAGGGACAGGGAAGTTTCGCTTTCTTT	CASSEGQGSFAFF
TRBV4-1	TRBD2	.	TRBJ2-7	TGCGCCAGCAGCCACGTAGCGGGAGGGCCCTACGAGCAGTACTTC	CASSHVAGGPYEQYF
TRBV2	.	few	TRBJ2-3	TGTGCCAGCAGTGTGAGGCCCCTCACAGATACGCAGTATTTT	CASSVRPLTDTQYF
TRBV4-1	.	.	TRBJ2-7	TGCGCCAGCAGCCACCAATCGCACAGTCCCTACGAGCAGTACTTC	CASSHQSHSPYEQYF
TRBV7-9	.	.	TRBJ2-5	TGTGCCAGCAGCTTAGGGGTAGCGGATACCCAAGAGACCCAGTACTTC	CASSLGVADTQETQYF
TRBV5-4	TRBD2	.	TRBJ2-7	TGTGCCAGCAGCTTGGTACTAGCGGGAGTCGGGGAGCAGTACTTC	CASSLVLAGVGEQYF
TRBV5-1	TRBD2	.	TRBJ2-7	TGCGCCAGCGGGTCTAGCGGGAGTAGTTACGAGCAGTACTTC	CASGSSGSSYEQYF
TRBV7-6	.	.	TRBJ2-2	TGTGCCAGCAGCACAAGCCGGAGGAACGGGGAGCTGTTTTTT	CASSTSRRNGELFF
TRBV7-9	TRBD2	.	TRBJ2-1	TGTGCCAGCAGCTCCGGACTAGCGGGATCCTACAATGAGCAGTTCTTC	CASSSGLAGSYNEQFF
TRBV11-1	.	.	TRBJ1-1	TGTGCCGTAAACCATGGGGGCAGGACTGAAGCTTTCTTT	CAVNHGGRTEAFF
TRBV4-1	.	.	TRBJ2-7	TGCGCCAGCAGCCAAGAAAAACTAGCAGAAGAGCAGTACTTC	CASSQEKLAEEQYF
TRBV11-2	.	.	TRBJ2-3	TGTGCCAGCAGCTCAACCACTAGCACAGATACGCAGTATTTT	CASSSTTSTDTQYF
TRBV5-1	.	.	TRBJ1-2	TGCGCCAGCAGCTTGGGTACCAGGGCGGTAGGCTACACCTTC	CASSLGTRAVGYTF
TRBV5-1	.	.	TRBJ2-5	TGCGCCAGCAGCTTGGTTGTCGGGAAGGGAGAGACCCAGTACTTC	CASSLVVGKGETQYF
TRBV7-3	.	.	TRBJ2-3	TGTGCCAGCAGCTTAACTCGGTCTGGCTATAAGGGGACAGATACGCAGTATTTT	CASSLTRSGYKGTDTQYF
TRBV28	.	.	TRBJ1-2	TGTGCCAGCAGTTTAGAAGGGGGGGACCCCTATGGCTACACCTTC	CASSLEGGDPYGYTF
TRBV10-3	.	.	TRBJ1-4	TGTGCCATCCGAGATGCAACTAATGAAAAACTGTTTTTT	CAIRDATNEKLFF
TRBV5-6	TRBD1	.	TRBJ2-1	TGTGCCAGCACCTCGACAGGGAACCCCTACAATGAGCAGTTCTTC	CASTSTGNPYNEQFF
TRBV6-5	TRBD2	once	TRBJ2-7	TGTGCCAGCAGTCTGGGCGGGAGGGCCGAATACGAGCAGTACTTC	CASSLGGRAEYEQYF
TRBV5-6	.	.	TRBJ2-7	TGTGCCAGCAGCTTGGTAGCCAGTTACGAGCAGTACTTC	CASSLVASYEQYF
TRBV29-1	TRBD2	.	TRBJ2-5	TGCAGCGTCTCAGGGACTAGCGGGAAGGAGACCCAGTACTTC	CSVSGTSGKETQYF
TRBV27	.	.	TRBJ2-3	TGTGCCAGCAGAATAGGGACATACACAGATACGCAGTATTTT	CASRIGTYTDTQYF
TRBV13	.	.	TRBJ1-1	TGTGCCAGCAGCTCGGGGGTTACTGAAGCTTTCTTT	CASSSGVTEAFF
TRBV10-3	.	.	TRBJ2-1	TGTGCTTCCCGCCCCTTAGAAGACAATGAGCAGTTCTTC	CASRPLEDNEQFF
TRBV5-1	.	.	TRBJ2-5	TGCGCCAGCAGCTTGGACAGCCCTCAGCAAGAGACCCAGTACTTC	CASSLDSPQQETQYF
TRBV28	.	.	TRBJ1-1	TGTGCCAGCAGTTTAACAGGGTACACTGAAGCTTTCTTT	CASSLTGYTEAFF
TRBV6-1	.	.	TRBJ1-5	TGTGCCAGCAGGGATCAGACAGGCAATCAGCCCCAGCATTTT	CASRDQTGNQPQHF
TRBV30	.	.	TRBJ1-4	TGTGCCTGGAGTGTACACAGGGAAAAACTGTTTTTT	CAWSVHREKLFF
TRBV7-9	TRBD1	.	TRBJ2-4	TGTGCCAGCAGCTTAGGGTACAGGGGTGCCAAAAACATTCAGTACTTC	CASSLGYRGAKNIQYF
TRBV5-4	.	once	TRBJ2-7	TGTGCCAGCAGCATCGACACCTACGAGCAGTACTTC	CASSIDTYEQYF
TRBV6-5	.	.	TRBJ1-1	TGTGCCGTCCGGGGGGAGGTGAACACTGAAGCTTTCTTT	CAVRGEVNTEAFF
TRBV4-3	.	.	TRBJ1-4	TGCGCCAGCAGCCAAGCCGGGGTAACTAATGAAAAACTGTTTTTT	CASSQAGVTNEKLFF
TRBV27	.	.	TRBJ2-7	TGTGCCAGCAGTGACGACTTTGTAGGCGAGCAGTACTTC	CASSDDFVGEQYF
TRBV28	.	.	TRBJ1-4	TGTGCCAGCAGGCGGTCAACTAATGAAAAACTGTTTTTT	CASRRSTNEKLFF
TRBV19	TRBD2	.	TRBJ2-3	TGTGCCAGTAGTATTTGGACTCAGCGGGAGCTGAGCCAAACCTGGGATACGCAGTATTTT	CASSIWTQRELSQTWDTQYF